The entry below describes one TCR beta chain. The CDR3 has 14 amino acids. V was clipped by 6 bases and J by 4 bases; unmatched bases: 5. Germline CDR1 and CDR2: MNHNY and SVGAGI (reference sequence). The entry originates in a study of CDR3 diversity in severe acne. TCRdb re-analysed the PCR reads in MiXCR, keeping a single row per CDR3 protein. The data show about 85,000 distinct CDR3 sequences, approximately 52% seen once. The TCR was taken from a male donor in good health, serving as a control. The rearrangement uses TRBV6-6 and TRBJ1-3, with TRBD1 identical over 8 bases. Sequencing was carried out using blood. The CDR3 coding sequence is TGTGCCAGCAGGTCGGACAGGGCAGGAAACACCATATATTTT. Encoded protein: CASRSDRAGNTIYF.